This TCR beta chain is from a study of blood T cell repertoires in COVID-19. Study in general: Samples taken during acute and convalescent COVID-19 were collected in the United States, Italy and Spain.

CDR3 length equals 16 residues. Germline CDR1 and CDR2: MDHEN and SYDVKM. V was shortened by 6 bases and J by 4 bases, with 21 bases between the two germline ends. About this clone: Other DNA variants within this sample encode the same CDR3.

Per the original data handling: Amplification with reference gene primers provided the estimates of nucleated cell counts. The repertoire was sequenced with immunoSEQ multiplex PCR; TCRdb's copy has only in-frame clones and lacks some. V, J and clone size reflect that table, while D and trimming were determined from the DNA. The table includes about 50,000 clones, approximately 85% detected once. Sample: peripheral blood. The source of this sequence is a man between 60 and 75 years old with acute or convalescent COVID-19. This chain connects TRBV28 to TRBJ1-2; perhaps TRBD1 as D (6 bases). The CDR3 coding sequence is TGTGCCAGCAGCGACCTGATAAGGGGGGGGGTCTATGGCTACACCTTC. Protein: CASSDLIRGGVYGYTF.